Sequencing of this TCR beta chain was carried out in a study of blood T cell repertoires in COVID-19. Across the whole study: PBMCs, B-cell-depleted T cells, or T cells were the source of the cDNA or gDNA that made up the material.

There are 12 residues in the CDR3. Germline V CDR1 and CDR2: KGHDR, SFDVKD. Trimming stripped 8 bases from V and 3 bases from J, with 9 bases between. Categorization into cohorts depended on clinical history that participants reported. Assay: immunoSEQ multiplex PCR; the TCRdb copy retains only in-frame clones and omits some. Seen here are 150,000 to 200,000 clones, 88% observed once, and the top ten hold roughly 10%. The sample comprised PBMCs or T cells enriched from blood (not recorded which). The TCR was taken from a woman aged 18-30 years who had recovered from COVID-19. The chain employs TRBV24-1 and TRBJ1-2; D is ambiguous. The CDR3 is CATTRRDYGYTF. In nucleotides, the CDR3 is TGTGCCACCACCAGGCGGGACTATGGCTACACCTTC.